This section outlines one T cell receptor (beta chain) sequence together with its context. What it binds is unknown. The data originate from a study of cytomegalovirus exposure and HLA in healthy donors. Study-level points and caveats: In a later analysis, at a false discovery rate of 0.05, fewer than 20,000 TCR beta sequences matched HLA alleles. Most CMV-associated TCR beta chains were later found to appear HLA-restricted. TCR beta chains numbering more than 150 were designated cytomegalovirus-associated.

The PCR made use of 60 Vbeta and 13 Jbeta primers. Assay used: immunoSEQ multiplex PCR; TCRdb lists only in-frame clones, some missing. The sample holds about 120,000 clones, roughly four fifths seen once. The CDR3 consists of 12 residues. The V gene end was trimmed by 4 bases and the J gene end by 8 bases; junction bases not matched to a gene: 3. Germline V CDR1 and CDR2: KGHSH, LQKENI. Sequencing was carried out using PBMCs. The sequence was obtained from a woman aged 18-29 years in good health and CMV-seronegative. V is TRBV18 and J is TRBJ1-1; 8 bases map to TRBD1. The CDR3 sequence: CASSHRTGEAFF. DNA of the CDR3: TGTGCCAGCTCACATAGGACAGGGGAAGCTTTCTTT.